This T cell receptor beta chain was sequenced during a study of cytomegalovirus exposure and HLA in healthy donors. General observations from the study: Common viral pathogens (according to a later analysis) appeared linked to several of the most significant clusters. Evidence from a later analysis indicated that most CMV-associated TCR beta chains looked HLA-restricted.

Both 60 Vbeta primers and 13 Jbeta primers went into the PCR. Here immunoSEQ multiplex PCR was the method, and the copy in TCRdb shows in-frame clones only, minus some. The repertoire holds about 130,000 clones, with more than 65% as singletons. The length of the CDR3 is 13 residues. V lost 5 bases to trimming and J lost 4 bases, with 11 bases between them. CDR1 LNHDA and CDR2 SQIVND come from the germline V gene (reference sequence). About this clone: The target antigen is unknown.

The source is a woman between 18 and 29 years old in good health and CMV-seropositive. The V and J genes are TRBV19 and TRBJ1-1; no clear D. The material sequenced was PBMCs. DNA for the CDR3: TGTGCCAGTAGTTTAGCCGGACTCACTGAAGCTTTCTTT. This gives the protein CASSLAGLTEAFF.